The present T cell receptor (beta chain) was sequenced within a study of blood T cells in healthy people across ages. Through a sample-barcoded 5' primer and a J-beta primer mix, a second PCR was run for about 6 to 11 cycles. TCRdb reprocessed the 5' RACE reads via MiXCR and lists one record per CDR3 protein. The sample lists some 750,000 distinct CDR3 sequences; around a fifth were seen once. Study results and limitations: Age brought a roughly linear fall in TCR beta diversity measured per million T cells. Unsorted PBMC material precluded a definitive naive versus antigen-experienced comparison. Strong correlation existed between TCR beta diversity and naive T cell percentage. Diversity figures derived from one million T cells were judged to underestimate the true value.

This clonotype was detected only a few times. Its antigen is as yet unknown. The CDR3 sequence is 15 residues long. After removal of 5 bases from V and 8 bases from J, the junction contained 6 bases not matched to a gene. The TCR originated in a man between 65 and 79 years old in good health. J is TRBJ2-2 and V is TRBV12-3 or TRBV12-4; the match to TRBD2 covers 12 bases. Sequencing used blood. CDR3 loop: CASSPRTSGTGELFF. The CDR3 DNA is TGTGCCAGCAGTCCGCGGACTAGCGGGACTGGGGAGCTGTTTTTT.